Sequencing of this T cell receptor (beta chain) was carried out in a study of shared clonotypes between healthy human individuals. The CDR3 runs 15 residues. The germline V and J ends were trimmed by 2 bases and 0 bases, with 7 bases remaining between them. CDR1 is LNHDA, CDR2 SQIVND, per germline (reference sequence). The data were produced by immunoSEQ multiplex PCR, yet TCRdb's version contains in-frame clones alone and is incomplete. The sample shows roughly 2.5 million clones, roughly nine tenths of them seen only once. Study findings and constraints: How much donors shared clonotypes was expected to be affected by sequencing depth. Some clonotypes were shared by all four sorted-subset donors, while others were not shared. The non-shared ones had lower generation probabilities than the shared ones.

All donors qualified as healthy HIV-negative adults and had experienced no recent acute infections or vaccinations. To note about this clone: Its target is not known.

The clonotype was recovered from a man aged 18 to 29 in good health. The chain employs TRBV19 and TRBJ2-2; D is undetermined. Input material: naive CD4+ T cells sorted from blood. Subset denoted: CD45RA+ positively selected. The CDR3 nucleotides are TGTGCCAGTAGTATACTGCACCCGAACACCGGGGAGCTGTTTTTT. Protein sequence: CASSILHPNTGELFF.